These 31 T cell receptor beta chains were sequenced from one sample in a study of CD8+ T cells in alopecia areata. Noted treatment: oral pan-JAK inhibitor, 5-10 mg twice daily. Sequencing relied on a cDNA template that was reverse transcribed from extracted RNA. Clones were read by immunoSEQ multiplex PCR, and TCRdb kept only the in-frame ones, dropping some. The sample holds over 150,000 clones, around 59% seen once. The specimen was CD4+ T cells sorted from blood, collected at week 24, from a patient treated with tofacitinib. These receptors were taken from a human donor with alopecia areata.

This rearrangement joins TRBV4-2 to TRBJ2-5, with D possibly matching TRBD2 (6 bases). V lost 4 bases and J 0 bases, leaving 18 bases between the germline ends. Germline-derived CDR1 and CDR2 are LGHNA and YNFKEQ. There are 17 residues in the CDR3. The CDR3 coding sequence is TGTGCCAGCAGCCGTGTTTCGACTAGAGGGGACCAAGAGACCCAGTACTTC. Its protein is CASSRVSTRGDQETQYF.

This chain links TRBV29-1 with TRBJ2-7, with D possibly matching TRBD1 (5 bases). The CDR3 runs 14 residues. Trimming cost V 4 bases and J 9 bases, with 22 bases left between them. Germline V gives CDR1 SQVTM, CDR2 ANQGSEA. CDR3 in DNA: TGCAGCGTTGTTAAGGGGCCCCGTGGGGTGTGGCAGTACTTC. This translates into CSVVKGPRGVWQYF.

The chain combines TRBV5-1 with TRBJ1-1, with 8 nucleotides matching TRBD1. V lost 2 bases, J lost 1 base, and 4 bases stayed unmatched. This CDR3 contains 15 residues. The germline V gene encodes CDR1 SGHRS and CDR2 YFSETQ. The CDR3 coding sequence is TGCGCCAGCAGCTTCTCAGGACAGGGGAACACTGAAGCTTTCTTT. Amino acids: CASSFSGQGNTEAFF.

The gene calls are TRBV30 and TRBJ2-5; no reliable D call. This CDR3 contains 14 residues. The germline V gene has CDR1 GTSNPN and CDR2 SVGIG (reference sequence). V lost 2 bases and J 4 bases, leaving 14 bases between the germline ends. DNA of the CDR3: TGTGCCTGGAGTCTAAGTGCCGTGGGAGAGACCCAGTACTTC. Its translation is CAWSLSAVGETQYF.

The chain combines TRBV5-1 with TRBJ2-5; tentative D call: TRBD1 (6 bases). V was shortened by 0 bases and J by 4 bases, with 10 bases between the two germline ends. The length of the CDR3 is 14 residues. Germline V gene data show CDR1 as SGHRS and CDR2 as YFSETQ. The CDR3 bases are TGCGCCAGCAGCTTGGGGACAGAGATAGAGACCCAGTACTTC. This sequence encodes CASSLGTEIETQYF. The entire variable domain, with the rest obtained from reference TRBV5-1 and TRBJ2-5, is as follows: KAGVTQTPRYLIKTRGQQVTLSCSPISGHRSVSWYQQTPGQGLQFLFEYFSETQRNKGNFPGRFSGRQFSNSRSEMNVSTLELGDSALYLCASSLGTEIETQYFGPGTRLLVL.

The V call is TRBV29-1, the J call TRBJ1-1, with 10 bases that match TRBD1. The CDR3 contains 13 residues. J gave up 4 bases and V 6 bases, and 5 bases lay outside the gene matches. CDR1 and CDR2 (germline): SQVTM, ANQGSEA. The CDR3 coding sequence is TGCAGCGTGTCGACAGGGGGCGGCACTGAAGCTTTCTTT. Residues: CSVSTGGGTEAFF.

The chain carries TRBV6-6 and TRBJ1-1; D unresolved. The length of the CDR3 is 15 residues. V lost 4 bases and J lost 0, with 12 bases in between. CDR1 and CDR2 from the germline V gene are MNHNY and SVGAGI (reference sequence). CDR3 coding DNA: TGTGCCAGCAGTTGGTCAGACCCCATGAACACTGAAGCTTTCTTT. This sequence encodes CASSWSDPMNTEAFF.

The V and J genes are TRBV6-5 and TRBJ2-7; no definite D call. Germline V gives CDR1 MNHEY, CDR2 SVGAGI. Trimming stripped 5 bases from V and 1 base from J, with 9 bases between. The CDR3 is made up of 13 amino acids. In nucleotides, the CDR3 is TGTGCCAGCAGTCTCGGCCGTTCCTACGAGCAGTACTTC. Its protein product is CASSLGRSYEQYF.

V is TRBV30 and J is TRBJ1-5; tentatively, D is TRBD1 (5 bases). V was pared by 5 bases and J by 0 bases, with 8 bases between. The CDR3 contains 13 residues. Germline CDR1 and CDR2: GTSNPN and SVGIG (reference sequence). The CDR3 loop reads CAWGRVSNQPQHF. The CDR3 DNA sequence: TGTGCCTGGGGCAGGGTTAGCAATCAGCCCCAGCATTTT. The complete variable domain, with remaining parts taken from reference TRBV30 and TRBJ1-5, reads SQTIHQWPATLVQPVGSPLSLECTVEGTSNPNLYWYRQAAGRGLQLLFYSVGIGQISSEVPQNLSASRPQDRQFILSSKKLLLSDSGFYLCAWGRVSNQPQHFGDGTRLSIL.

This clone has a handful of counts. The junction shows a germline mismatch at one end, possibly a read error. The J gene is TRBJ2-7, the V gene TRBV5-1, with 9 nucleotides matching TRBD1. The germline V gene has CDR1 SGHRS and CDR2 YFSETQ. This CDR3 region has 14 residues. The CDR3 here is CASSRGQGQGEEYF. The CDR3 DNA sequence: TGCGCCAGCAGCAGAGGACAGGGACAGGGCGAGGAGTACTTC.

The chain uses TRBV30 and TRBJ2-5, with 7 bases that match TRBD2. J gave up 0 bases and V 3 bases, and 10 bases lay outside the gene matches. The CDR3 has 16 residues. Germline V lookup: CDR1 GTSNPN, CDR2 SVGIG (reference sequence). The CDR3 spells CAWRPAGERYQETQYF. The CDR3 region has the DNA TGTGCCTGGAGGCCGGCGGGGGAACGGTACCAAGAGACCCAGTACTTC. The full variable domain, rest sourced from reference TRBV30 and TRBJ2-5, is SQTIHQWPATLVQPVGSPLSLECTVEGTSNPNLYWYRQAAGRGLQLLFYSVGIGQISSEVPQNLSASRPQDRQFILSSKKLLLSDSGFYLCAWRPAGERYQETQYFGPGTRLLVL.

This chain uses TRBV7-2 with TRBJ2-5; 8 nucleotides line up with TRBD2. V lost 4 bases, J lost 4 bases, and 2 bases stayed unmatched. In germline, CDR1 is SGHTA, CDR2 FQGNSA. The CDR3 runs to 13 residues. CDR3 sequence reads: CASSSAGGETQYF. The CDR3, as DNA: TGTGCCAGCAGCTCGGCGGGGGGAGAGACCCAGTACTTC.

The rearrangement uses TRBV5-1 and TRBJ2-3; unclear D gene. V lost 5 bases and J 6 bases, leaving 10 bases between the germline ends. This CDR3 has 12 amino acids. The germline CDR1 and CDR2 sequences are SGHRS and YFSETQ. This CDR3 reads CASRTMGDTQYF. The DNA of the CDR3 is TGCGCCAGCAGGACAATGGGGGATACGCAGTATTTT.

This clone is large within its sample. CDR3 amino acids: CASSYYRGQPQHF. Here the CDR3 DNA reads TGTGCCAGCAGCTACTACAGGGGGCAGCCCCAGCATTTT. The chain employs TRBV7-2 and TRBJ1-5; TRBD1 matches 8 bases. Germline-derived CDR1 and CDR2 are SGHTA and FQGNSA. This CDR3 is built from 13 residues. J lost 7 bases, V lost 4 bases, and 3 bases had no gene match.

The chain joins TRBV10-3 to TRBJ2-5; D uncertain. Germline V gives CDR1 ENHRY, CDR2 SYGVKD. CDR3 length: 13 amino acids. The ends were cut back, 7 bases at V and 5 bases at J, with 14 bases in the middle. The CDR3 reads CAITHDLGETQYF. In nucleotides, the CDR3 is TGTGCCATCACCCACGACCTAGGCGAGACCCAGTACTTC.

The V call is TRBV2, the J call TRBJ2-7; D uncertain. Germline lookup yields CDR1 SNHLY and CDR2 FYNNEI. Trimming cost V 4 bases and J 0 bases, with 4 bases left between them. This CDR3 has 12 residues. The CDR3: CASSASSYEQYF. The DNA for the CDR3 is TGTGCCAGCAGTGCTAGCTCCTACGAGCAGTACTTC. The complete variable domain, with remaining parts taken from reference TRBV2 and TRBJ2-7, reads EPEVTQTPSHQVTQMGQEVILRCVPISNHLYFYWYRQILGQKVEFLVSFYNNEISEKSEIFDDQFSVERPDGSNFTLKIRSTKLEDSAMYFCASSASSYEQYFGPGTRLTVT.

The rearrangement links TRBV30 to TRBJ2-3; D is perhaps TRBD1 or TRBD2 (6 bases each). The CDR3 is 14 residues long. Germline V gives CDR1 GTSNPN, CDR2 SVGIG (reference sequence). The V end lost 5 bases, the J end lost 3 bases, and 15 bases lay between the germline ends. The CDR3 here is CAWVKGGLTDTQYF. CDR3 nucleotides: TGTGCCTGGGTGAAGGGGGGCCTTACAGATACGCAGTATTTT.

In this sample, this clone turned up a few times. The chain carries TRBV29-1 and TRBJ2-7, with a weak D call TRBD1 (6 bases). This CDR3 contains 15 residues. Per germline, CDR1 SQVTM and CDR2 ANQGSEA. V was clipped by 1 base and J by 0 bases, with 13 bases between them. The CDR3 DNA sequence: TGCAGCGTTGAAGGGACAGCCCAGAGCTCCTACGAGCAGTACTTC. It encodes CSVEGTAQSSYEQYF.

CDR3 loop: CASSQENRQPQHF. The CDR3 DNA sequence: TGTGCCAGCAGCCAAGAAAATCGTCAGCCCCAGCATTTT. The V and J genes are TRBV4-2 and TRBJ1-5, with D hard to call. V gave up 0 bases and J gave up 6 bases, with 6 bases separating them. The CDR3 runs to 13 residues. From germline, CDR1 is LGHNA and CDR2 YNFKEQ.

V and J are TRBV14 and TRBJ1-4; 7 nucleotides agree with TRBD1. The CDR3 sequence is 17 residues long. Trimming cost V 0 bases and J 8 bases; bases outside gene matches: 12. From germline, CDR1 is SGHDN and CDR2 FVKESK. In nucleotides, the CDR3 is TGTGCCAGCAGCCAAGATCGGGCACGGGCGACAGGGGAAAAACTGTTTTTT. This encodes CASSQDRARATGEKLFF.

DNA of the CDR3: TGCGCCAGCAGCTTTGACAGGAATAATTCACCCCTCCACTTT. It encodes CASSFDRNNSPLHF. The chain joins TRBV5-1 to TRBJ1-6, with D possibly TRBD1 on 6 matching bases. Trimming removed 2 bases from V and 5 bases from J, with 8 bases in between. CDR3 length: 14 amino acids. CDR1 is SGHRS and CDR2 is YFSETQ in the germline V gene. Looking up the rest from reference TRBV5-1 and TRBJ1-6 gives the full variable domain: KAGVTQTPRYLIKTRGQQVTLSCSPISGHRSVSWYQQTPGQGLQFLFEYFSETQRNKGNFPGRFSGRQFSNSRSEMNVSTLELGDSALYLCASSFDRNNSPLHFGNGTRLTVT.

V and J are TRBV7-2 and TRBJ2-6; weak D call: TRBD1 (5 bases). Germline lookup yields CDR1 SGHTA and CDR2 FQGNSA. There are 16 residues in the CDR3. V lost 1 base and J 0 bases, leaving 7 bases between the germline ends. CDR3 sequence reads: CASSLVTGSGANVLTF. The CDR3, as DNA: TGTGCCAGCAGCTTAGTTACAGGCTCTGGGGCCAACGTCCTGACTTTC.

This chain connects TRBV18 to TRBJ1-1; unclear D gene. Trimming cost V 6 bases and J 3 bases, with 11 bases left between them. The CDR3 runs 13 residues. Germline V gene data show CDR1 as KGHSH and CDR2 as LQKENI. The CDR3 is CASSPPGDTEAFF. The CDR3 DNA follows: TGTGCCAGCTCCCCCCCCGGGGACACTGAAGCTTTCTTT.

The chain carries TRBV30 and TRBJ1-1; D possibly corresponds to TRBD1 (6 bases). The CDR3 spans 10 residues. Trimming shortened V by 3 bases and J by 9 bases, and 8 bases separated the two germline ends. Germline V gene data show CDR1 as GTSNPN and CDR2 as SVGIG (reference sequence). CDR3 loop: CAWSRGKAFF. Written as DNA, the CDR3 is TGTGCCTGGAGCAGGGGAAAAGCTTTCTTT.

The V gene is TRBV5-6, the J gene TRBJ1-1, with D maybe TRBD1 (6 bases). CDR3 length equals 15 residues. The V gene lost 0 bases and the J gene lost 0 bases, with 9 bases spanning the gap. Per germline, CDR1 SGHDT and CDR2 YYEEEE. The chain's CDR3 is CASSLGTEMNTEAFF. CDR3 in DNA: TGTGCCAGCAGCTTGGGGACAGAGATGAACACTGAAGCTTTCTTT.

This clone has just a few counts. V usage is TRBV9 and J usage is TRBJ1-2; 7 positions agree with TRBD1. J was trimmed by 4 bases and V by 4 bases; bases with no gene match: 7. CDR1 SGDLS and CDR2 YYNGEE come from the germline V gene. The CDR3 has 14 amino acids. The CDR3 DNA reads TGTGCCAGCAGCTACCCGACAGGGCCCTATGGCTACACCTTC. Translation gives CASSYPTGPYGYTF.

The chain recombines TRBV7-6 with TRBJ2-5; 8 bases match TRBD2. This CDR3 has 15 amino acids. J was trimmed by 5 bases and V by 5 bases; bases with no gene match: 10. Germline V gene sequence: CDR1 SGHVS, CDR2 FNYEAQ. The CDR3 reads CASSPDGAGVETQYF. CDR3 DNA: TGTGCCAGCAGCCCCGACGGAGCGGGAGTTGAGACCCAGTACTTC.

This clone was counted between two and nine times. V and J are TRBV23-1 and TRBJ2-3; no definite D call. TRBV23-1 is placed among ORFs of uncertain function. The CDR3 totals 12 residues. Trimming shortened V by 3 bases and J by 5 bases, and 6 bases separated the two germline ends. The DNA of the CDR3 is TGCGCCAGCAGTCAGCTAGGAGATACGCAGTATTTT. Protein sequence: CASSQLGDTQYF.

V and J are TRBV11-2 and TRBJ2-7; maybe TRBD1 (5 bases). This CDR3 region has 18 residues. The germline CDR1 and CDR2 sequences are SGHAT and FQNNGV. The germline V and J ends were trimmed by 2 bases and 4 bases, with 24 bases remaining between them. DNA of the CDR3: TGTGCCAGCAGCTTACAGGGATCCTTTTACATTCCTTCTTACGAGCAGTACTTC. Translating it yields CASSLQGSFYIPSYEQYF.

This clone was detected a few times. The chain recombines TRBV29-1 with TRBJ2-5; 9 bases map to TRBD1. V was clipped by 6 bases and J by 3 bases; unmatched bases: 5. CDR3 length: 13 amino acids. From germline, CDR1 is SQVTM and CDR2 ANQGSEA. The CDR3 DNA sequence: TGCAGCGTCCCCGGGACAGGGAAAGAGACCCAGTACTTC. Translation: CSVPGTGKETQYF. Complete variable domain (other parts from reference TRBV29-1 and TRBJ2-5): SAVISQKPSRDICQRGTSLTIQCQVDSQVTMMFWYRQQPGQSLTLIATANQGSEATYESGFVIDKFPISRPNLTFSTLTVSNMSPEDSSIYLCSVPGTGKETQYFGPGTRLLVL.

This clone was seen a handful of times. This rearrangement joins TRBV5-1 to TRBJ1-2, with a possible D match to TRBD1 (5 bases). Germline V lookup: CDR1 SGHRS, CDR2 YFSETQ. The germline V and J ends were trimmed by 0 bases and 4 bases, with 13 bases remaining between them. The CDR3 runs 15 residues. CDR3: CASSLDWGVGYGYTF. CDR3 nucleotides: TGCGCCAGCAGCTTGGACTGGGGCGTTGGCTATGGCTACACCTTC.